What follows are 13 T cell receptor beta chains derived from one specimen sequenced in a study of shared clonotypes between healthy human individuals. Produced via immunoSEQ multiplex PCR; TCRdb's table is partial and in-frame only. The profile shows about 660,000 clones, roughly 70% of them singletons. The sequenced sample was memory CD4+ T cells sorted from blood. Subset noted: CD45RA-negative fraction. All receptors derive from a woman under 40 in good health.

This clone appeared once. The chain recombines TRBV27 with TRBJ2-5; D ambiguous. Germline V gene sequence: CDR1 MNHEY, CDR2 SMNVEV (reference sequence). Trimming took off 2 bases at V and 2 bases at J, with 12 bases between the two ends. This CDR3 has 15 amino acids. This CDR3 is CASSLGPGPQETQYF. CDR3 DNA: TGTGCCAGCAGTTTAGGCCCGGGCCCTCAAGAGACCCAGTACTTC.

This chain joins TRBV28 and TRBJ2-2, with 8 bases that match TRBD2. This CDR3 has 17 residues. V lost 4 bases, J lost 7 bases, and 14 bases stayed unmatched. Germline CDR1 and CDR2: MDHEN and SYDVKM. The CDR3: CASSSGGISGTVGELFF. CDR3 DNA: TGTGCCAGCAGTTCCGGGGGGATTAGCGGGACGGTCGGGGAGCTGTTTTTT.

About this clone: This specimen includes other DNA sequences encoding the same CDR3. The chain's CDR3 is CASSREVSNQPQHF. CDR3 nucleotide sequence: TGTGCCAGCAGTCGAGAGGTGAGCAATCAGCCCCAGCATTTT. V usage is TRBV6-1 and J usage is TRBJ1-5, with D hard to call. V dropped 5 bases and J dropped 1 base, with 9 bases sitting between them. The CDR3 is 14 residues long. CDR1 and CDR2 from the germline V gene are MNHNS and SASEGT.

V usage is TRBV19 and J usage is TRBJ2-7, with 8 nucleotides matching TRBD1. CDR1 and CDR2 (germline): LNHDA, SQIVND (reference sequence). The CDR3 has 15 amino acids. Trimming at V came to 3 bases and at J to 2 bases, leaving 6 bases not matched to a gene. The DNA for the CDR3 is TGTGCCAGTAGTATGGGACAGGTTAATCCCTACGAGCAGTACTTC. Protein sequence: CASSMGQVNPYEQYF.

Comments on this clone: Different DNA sequences within this sample yield the same CDR3. The genes are TRBV5-1 and TRBJ1-1; D ambiguous. The CDR3 runs 13 residues. Germline loops: CDR1 SGHRS, CDR2 YFSETQ. V shed 4 bases and J shed 3 bases, with 10 bases lying between them. The CDR3 DNA reads as TGCGCCAGCAGCCTAAACGAGGACACTGAAGCTTTCTTT. It codes for CASSLNEDTEAFF.

The rearrangement links TRBV11-3 to TRBJ2-4; unclear D gene. The CDR3 loop spans 13 amino acids. Germline values: CDR1 SGHNT, CDR2 YENEEA. V was cut by 2 bases and J by 15 bases, with 17 bases left in between. The CDR3 here is CASSLIDTFGGYF. DNA for the CDR3: TGTGCCAGCAGCTTAATTGACACGTTCGGTGGGTACTTC.

The genes are TRBV5-1 and TRBJ2-4; TRBD1 agrees at 11 bases. The CDR3 has 16 residues. The germline CDR1 and CDR2 sequences are SGHRS and YFSETQ. V trimming: 3 bases; J trimming: 1 base; junction bases outside the gene matches: 3. The CDR3 DNA follows: TGCGCCAGCAGCTGGGGACAGGGGGATGCCAAAAACATTCAGTACTTC. As protein: CASSWGQGDAKNIQYF.

There are a few counts of this clone. The genes are TRBV6-6 and TRBJ2-1; tentative D call: TRBD1 (6 bases). This CDR3 is 13 amino acids long. The germline CDR1 and CDR2 sequences are MNHNY and SVGAGI (reference sequence). Trimming left V 6 bases short and J 7 bases short, with 13 bases between. CDR3 sequence reads: CASRRTDTNEQFF. The CDR3 DNA reads as TGTGCCAGCAGACGGACAGACACAAATGAGCAGTTCTTC.

The chain couples TRBV4-1 to TRBJ2-7, with TRBD2 matching over 8 bases. Trimming at V came to 5 bases and at J to 0 bases, leaving 6 bases not matched to a gene. The length of the CDR3 is 15 residues. The germline V gene has CDR1 MGHRA and CDR2 YSYEKL. The CDR3 reads CASSNPAGGSYEQYF. The CDR3 bases are TGCGCCAGCAGCAATCCGGCGGGAGGCTCCTACGAGCAGTACTTC.

The V call is TRBV7-6, the J call TRBJ1-1; D ambiguous. With 5 bases removed from V and 4 bases from J, the gap between germline ends came to 14 bases. This CDR3 contains 14 residues. Germline V gene data show CDR1 as SGHVS and CDR2 as FNYEAQ. This CDR3 reads CASSGYGGGTEAFF. Written as DNA, the CDR3 is TGTGCCAGCAGCGGTTATGGAGGCGGCACTGAAGCTTTCTTT.

V gene TRBV10-1 combines with J gene TRBJ2-7; 7 bases are a match to TRBD2. The V gene end was trimmed by 0 bases and the J gene end by 7 bases; junction bases not matched to a gene: 9. The CDR3 consists of 15 residues. Germline CDR1 WNHNN, CDR2 SYGVQD (reference sequence). CDR3 residues: CASSESGGDYVEQYF. DNA for the CDR3: TGCGCCAGCAGTGAGTCGGGCGGGGACTACGTGGAGCAGTACTTC.

V and J are TRBV19 and TRBJ1-5, with 9 bases aligning to TRBD1. The germline V gene encodes CDR1 LNHDA and CDR2 SQIVND (reference sequence). There are 13 residues in the CDR3. V trimming: 7 bases; J trimming: 9 bases; junction bases outside the gene matches: 7. CDR3 region: CASNDRGYVPQHF. The DNA for the CDR3 is TGTGCCAGTAATGACAGGGGGTATGTGCCCCAGCATTTT.

The genes are TRBV5-1 and TRBJ2-7; TRBD2 might be the D (6 bases). Per the germline V gene, CDR1 is SGHRS and CDR2 is YFSETQ. CDR3 size: 16 residues. The ends were cut back, 0 bases at V and 0 bases at J, with 13 bases in the middle. Here the CDR3 DNA reads TGCGCCAGCAGCTTGGGACCAGCGGGTGTCTCCTACGAGCAGTACTTC. Translated, it gives CASSLGPAGVSYEQYF.